These 10 T cell receptor beta chains were sequenced from one sample in a study of T cell responses to AZD1222 COVID-19 vaccine. Sequenced by immunoSEQ multiplex PCR; TCRdb stores in-frame clones only, minus some. The table includes roughly 120,000 clones, about 88% detected once. The specimen comprised peripheral blood, sampled on day 0 of AZD1222 vaccination. All receptors derive from an adult in good health.

The genes are TRBV12-5 and TRBJ2-1; no clear D gene. This CDR3 contains 13 residues. Trimming took 0 bases from V and 9 from J, leaving 9 bases between them. Per the germline V gene, CDR1 is LGHNT and CDR2 is FRNRAP. CDR3 region: CASGLVGSGEQFF. The CDR3 coding sequence is TGTGCTAGTGGTTTGGTTGGATCCGGTGAGCAGTTCTTC.

The gene calls are TRBV19 and TRBJ1-4, with unresolved D. Trimming took 1 base from V and 5 from J, leaving 5 bases between them. This CDR3 is built from 13 residues. Germline assignment: CDR1 LNHDA and CDR2 SQIVND (reference sequence). CDR3 sequence (DNA): TGTGCCAGTAGTATAGTGACAAATGAAAAACTGTTTTTT. Encoded protein: CASSIVTNEKLFF.

V is TRBV15 and J is TRBJ2-5, with unresolved D. CDR1 is LNHNV, CDR2 YYDKDF, per germline (reference sequence). V was trimmed by 1 base and J by 1 base, leaving 7 bases between them. The CDR3 is made up of 14 amino acids. CDR3 in amino acids: CATSRGSAQETQYF. The CDR3 bases are TGTGCCACCAGCAGAGGGTCCGCCCAAGAGACCCAGTACTTC.

The chain uses TRBV18 and TRBJ1-5; 7 bases are a match to TRBD1. V lost 0 bases, J lost 4 bases, and 6 bases stayed unmatched. The CDR3 consists of 16 residues. The V gene's germline CDR1 is KGHSH and CDR2 LQKENI. The CDR3, as DNA: TGTGCCAGCTCACCACCTGGGGACAGAAATAATCAGCCCCAGCATTTT. This translates into CASSPPGDRNNQPQHF. Full variable domain (rest looked up from reference TRBV18 and TRBJ1-5): NAGVMQNPRHLVRRRGQEARLRCSPMKGHSHVYWYRQLPEEGLKFMVYLQKENIIDESGMPKERFSAEFPKEGPSILRIQQVVRGDSAAYFCASSPPGDRNNQPQHFGDGTRLSIL.

The J gene is TRBJ2-3, the V gene TRBV5-1; D is possibly TRBD2 (6 bases). The CDR3 totals 14 residues. CDR1 and CDR2 (germline): SGHRS, YFSETQ. Trimming took 3 bases from V and 2 from J, leaving 10 bases between them. CDR3 in DNA: TGCGCCAGCAGCTATAGCGGCGCCACAGATACGCAGTATTTT. Its protein product is CASSYSGATDTQYF. The full variable domain, in which reference TRBV5-1 and TRBJ2-3 provide the parts outside the CDR3, is KAGVTQTPRYLIKTRGQQVTLSCSPISGHRSVSWYQQTPGQGLQFLFEYFSETQRNKGNFPGRFSGRQFSNSRSEMNVSTLELGDSALYLCASSYSGATDTQYFGPGTRLTVL.

DNA of the CDR3: TGCAGCGTCAACATTAATGAAAAACTGTTTTTT. Translation: CSVNINEKLFF. The genes are TRBV29-1 and TRBJ1-4, with D uncertain. Per the germline V gene, CDR1 is SQVTM and CDR2 is ANQGSEA. Deletions cut 6 bases from V and 4 bases from J, with 6 bases between. This CDR3 region has 11 residues.

The CDR3 protein is CAWSLLSGILTYEQYF. Here the CDR3 DNA reads TGTGCCTGGAGTCTCCTTAGTGGGATCTTAACCTACGAGCAGTACTTC. The chain employs TRBV30 and TRBJ2-7; D remains unclear. V lost 2 bases and J lost 2, with 19 bases in between. The CDR3 sequence is 16 residues long. The V gene's germline CDR1 is GTSNPN and CDR2 SVGIG (reference sequence).

This chain links TRBV15 with TRBJ2-5, with 8 bases aligning to TRBD2. The ends lost 0 bases at V and 5 bases at J; junction bases unmatched: 11. From germline, CDR1 is LNHNV and CDR2 YYDKDF (reference sequence). The CDR3 is 17 residues long. This CDR3 reads CATSRDRVSGSWETQYF. CDR3 DNA sequence: TGTGCCACCAGCAGAGATCGGGTCAGCGGGAGTTGGGAGACCCAGTACTTC.

This chain connects TRBV11-3 to TRBJ1-1; TRBD1 aligns across 7 bases. After removal of 3 bases from V and 4 bases from J, the junction contained 5 bases not matched to a gene. The CDR3 has 14 residues. Germline V gene sequence: CDR1 SGHNT, CDR2 YENEEA. The CDR3 loop is CASSFYRGRTEAFF. CDR3 sequence (DNA): TGTGCCAGCAGCTTCTACAGGGGCCGCACTGAAGCTTTCTTT. Full variable domain (missing parts from reference TRBV11-3 and TRBJ1-1): EAGVVQSPRYKIIEKKQPVAFWCNPISGHNTLYWYLQNLGQGPELLIRYENEEAVDDSQLPKDRFSAERLKGVDSTLKIQPAELGDSAVYLCASSFYRGRTEAFFGQGTRLTVV.

V usage is TRBV5-4 and J usage is TRBJ1-1, with 8 bases fitting TRBD1. The CDR3 runs to 14 residues. Trimming cost V 2 bases and J 4 bases; bases outside gene matches: 4. Germline CDR1 and CDR2: SGHNT and YYREEE (reference sequence). The DNA of the CDR3 is TGTGCCAGCAGCTTCTGGACAGGGACCACTGAAGCTTTCTTT. Its translation is CASSFWTGTTEAFF.